This is a list of T cell receptor beta chains from one sample in a study of Graves' ophthalmopathy and Graves' hyperthyroidism. MiXCR, run by TCRdb on the multiplex PCR reads, gives a single entry per CDR3 protein. The sample records under 800,000 distinct CDR3 sequences, about a fifth being singletons. The material sequenced was peripheral blood. The origin of the receptors is a woman in her late teens or twenties with stable Graves' hyperthyroidism. Some clones in this sample may be carry-over from other donors' samples. The CDR3 runs from the conserved cysteine through the conserved F or W. The D gene is left open where the match is weak. Part of the rows lack a size; the others show once, few, many or a class for expanded clones.

>TRBJ2-5|.|TRBV30|.
TGTGCCTGGAGTGATAGTCGGGAGACCCAGTACTTC
CAWSDSRETQYF
>TRBJ1-5|many|TRBV5-1|.
TGCGCCAGCAGGAAGGATAGCAATCAGCCCCAGCATTTT
CASRKDSNQPQHF
>TRBJ2-7|many|TRBV29-1|.
TGCAGCGTTGAAAAACTCGAGACAGCGAGCTCCTACGAGCAGTACTTC
CSVEKLETASSYEQYF
>TRBJ1-2|.|TRBV12-3/TRBV12-4|TRBD1
TGTGCCAGCAGCCGACAGGGAACTGAGCGTGGCTACACCTTC
CASSRQGTERGYTF
>TRBJ2-5|.|TRBV18|.
TGTGCCAGCTCACCACCTCAGGGGCGTATAGAGACCCAGTACTTC
CASSPPQGRIETQYF
>TRBJ2-7|.|TRBV19|TRBD1
TGTGCCAGTAGTACCGAGGGACAGGGGGGATCCTACGAGCAGTACTTC
CASSTEGQGGSYEQYF
>TRBJ1-1|many|TRBV6-1|.
TGTGCCAGCAGTGAAGAGCCTCAAGGAACTGAAGCTTTCTTT
CASSEEPQGTEAFF
>TRBJ1-1|many|TRBV27|TRBD1
TGTGCCAGCAGCTTAGCAGGAGGGGGCGAAGCTTTCTTT
CASSLAGGGEAFF
>TRBJ2-5|many|TRBV24-1|.
TGTGCCACCAGTGACCCCGGCCAGACCCAGTACTTC
CATSDPGQTQYF
>TRBJ2-7|many|TRBV10-2|TRBD2
TGCGCCAGCAGGCTACTAGCGGGAGTCTTGTTGGTGCAGTACTTC
CASRLLAGVLLVQYF
>TRBJ1-5|many|TRBV11-2|TRBD1
TGTGCCAGCAGCCCGGACAGGGGAAGGAATCAGCCCCAGCATTTT
CASSPDRGRNQPQHF
>TRBJ2-7|.|TRBV15|TRBD2
TGTGCCTCTTCCGGGACTAGCGTCTCCTACGAGCAGTACTTC
CASSGTSVSYEQYF
>TRBJ1-1|many|TRBV5-1|.
TGCGCCAGCAGCTTCTTGACAGATAACACTGAAGCTTTCTTT
CASSFLTDNTEAFF
>TRBJ2-2|many|TRBV2|TRBD1
TGTGCCAGCAGGGACAGGGCGAACACCGGGGAGCTGTTTTTT
CASRDRANTGELFF
>TRBJ2-2|many|TRBV28|TRBD2
TGTGCCAGCAGTCCCATCTCCGGGACTAGCGGGAGGACCGGGGAGCTGTTTTTT
CASSPISGTSGRTGELFF
>TRBJ1-5|many|TRBV27|TRBD1
TGTGCCAGCAGTATAGAAGGGGACAGGGCGCAGCCCCAGCATTTT
CASSIEGDRAQPQHF
>TRBJ2-2|.|TRBV25-1|TRBD2
TGTGCCAGCACCCGGGTGTGGGGACTAGCGGGATTTTTGTTCCCCGGGGAGCTGTTTTTT
CASTRVWGLAGFLFPGELFF
>TRBJ1-5|many|TRBV6-1|TRBD1
TGTGCCAGCGGGCGACAGGGGGTAAATAGCAATCAGCCCCAGCATTTT
CASGRQGVNSNQPQHF
>TRBJ2-7|many|TRBV20-1|.
TGCAGTGCTAGAGGCGACAAAGGGGCTCCGAGGGAGCAGTACTTC
CSARGDKGAPREQYF
>TRBJ2-7|.|TRBV10-3|TRBD1
TGTGCCATCAAAGCGAGTGACAGGGAATACGAGCAGTACTTC
CAIKASDREYEQYF
>TRBJ2-5|.|TRBV20-1|.
TGCAGTGCTCATCAAGAGACCCAGTACTTC
CSAHQETQYF
>TRBJ1-1|many|TRBV6-4|.
TGTGCCAGCAGTGATATCCCCATCCCTGTGACGCACACCATGAACACTGAAGCTTTCTTT
CASSDIPIPVTHTMNTEAFF
>TRBJ2-7|many|TRBV24-1|TRBD1
TGTGCCACCAGTGACACAGGGACAGGCGTCGGCGAGCAGTACTTC
CATSDTGTGVGEQYF
>TRBJ2-2|once|TRBV6-1|.
TGTGCCAGCAGTGACTGGCGGTTCAACACCGGGGAGCTGTTTTTT
CASSDWRFNTGELFF
>TRBJ1-1|many|TRBV20-1|.
TGCAGTGCTATTTCGGGATCCTTTGGGACTGAAGCTTTCTTT
CSAISGSFGTEAFF
>TRBJ2-7|.|TRBV27|.
TGTGCCAGCAGTTTATCCTCGGATACTACTTACTACGAGCAGTACTTC
CASSLSSDTTYYEQYF
>TRBJ2-5|.|TRBV3-1|.
TGTGCCAGCAGCCAACGCGGAGCTCAAGAGACCCAGTACTTC
CASSQRGAQETQYF
>TRBJ2-7|.|TRBV3-1|TRBD2
TGTGCCAGCAGCCAAGATGCAGCGGGGGCCAGCTCCTACGAGCAGTACTTC
CASSQDAAGASSYEQYF
>TRBJ1-1|.|TRBV27|.
TGTGCCAGCAGTTTATTCGGCACGAACACTGAAGCTTGCTTT
CASSLFGTNTEACF
>TRBJ2-2|many|TRBV11-2|TRBD2
TGTGCCAGCAGCGTCCGACTAGCGGGAGACACCGGGGAGCTGTTTTTT
CASSVRLAGDTGELFF
>TRBJ1-5|many|TRBV6-1|TRBD1
TGTGCCAGCTGCTCCAGGGGGGGCAATCAGCCCCAGCATTTT
CASCSRGGNQPQHF
>TRBJ1-1|many|TRBV20-1|.
TGCAGTGCTAGTCGTGGGAACACTGAAGCTTTCTTT
CSASRGNTEAFF
>TRBJ2-7|.|TRBV20-1|.
TGCAGTGCGCAGTCGTGGGACGGCTACGAGCAGTACTTC
CSAQSWDGYEQYF
>TRBJ1-5|many|TRBV6-1|.
TGTGCCAGCAAATCCACAGGATACAATCAGCCCCAGCATTTT
CASKSTGYNQPQHF
>TRBJ1-6|many|TRBV7-9|.
TGTGCCAGCAGCTTACAAAGGGTGGAGAACCTCCACTTT
CASSLQRVENLHF
>TRBJ1-5|many|TRBV30|TRBD1
TGTGCCTGGAGTCCACAGGGGCGAAGCAATCAGCCCCAGCATTTT
CAWSPQGRSNQPQHF
>TRBJ2-2|many|TRBV19|.
TGTGCCAGTAGTGCAACAGGGCGAGGCGGGGAGCTGTTTTTT
CASSATGRGGELFF
>TRBJ2-7|.|TRBV6-1|TRBD2
TGTGCCAGCACGGGACTAGCGGGGGGACTGTACGAGCAGTACTTC
CASTGLAGGLYEQYF
>TRBJ1-5|many|TRBV6-2/TRBV6-3|.
TGTGCCAGCAGTTACTACGGCAATCAGCCCCAGCATTTT
CASSYYGNQPQHF
>TRBJ2-5|.|TRBV6-5|.
TGTGCCAGCAGTTACTCATCAGGGGAGACCCAGTACTTC
CASSYSSGETQYF
>TRBJ2-7|.|TRBV28|.
TGTGCCAGCACCCAGATTAGGGGGAGGGTCTACGAGCAGTACTTC
CASTQIRGRVYEQYF
>TRBJ1-5|many|TRBV28|.
TGTGCCAGCAGTCAGGGGTATAGCAATCAGCCCCAGCATTTT
CASSQGYSNQPQHF
>TRBJ1-1|many|TRBV29-1|.
TGCAGCGTTGGGGCAAAGTTCGCGAACACTGAAGCTTTCTTT
CSVGAKFANTEAFF
>TRBJ1-1|.|TRBV6-2/TRBV6-3|.
TGTGCCAGCAGTTACTCGATTCGGGAACAGGCCACTGAAGCTTTCTTT
CASSYSIREQATEAFF
>TRBJ1-1|few|TRBV6-1|TRBD1
TGTGCCAGCGGGGACAGGGGATTGGTTGCTTTCTTT
CASGDRGLVAFF
>TRBJ1-2|.|TRBV20-1|.
TGCAGGCCAAGAGGGGTCTATGACTATGGCTACACCTTC
CRPRGVYDYGYTF
>TRBJ2-7|.|TRBV2|.
TGTGCCAGCAGCGGAGACAGATTCCCGCCCTACGAGCAGTACTTC
CASSGDRFPPYEQYF
>TRBJ2-7|.|TRBV11-2|.
TGTGCCAGCAGTGAGTTGGGGGTCCGTGGTCTGGGGCAAAACGACGAGCAGTACTTC
CASSELGVRGLGQNDEQYF
>TRBJ1-2|many|TRBV7-9|.
TGTGCCATCTCCGGGGGGAACTATGGCTACACCTTC
CAISGGNYGYTF
>TRBJ1-1|.|TRBV20-1|TRBD1
TGCAGTGCCCCGGGGACAGGCCAGAACACTGAAGCTTTCTTT
CSAPGTGQNTEAFF
>TRBJ1-3|.|TRBV12-5|TRBD1
TGTGCTAGTGGTCCACGACAGGGATCGCAAAACACCATATATTTT
CASGPRQGSQNTIYF
>TRBJ1-6|many|TRBV10-2|.
TGCGCCAGCAGTGAAAAGGGAGGGGTATCACCCCTCCACTTT
CASSEKGGVSPLHF
>TRBJ2-5|many|TRBV12-3/TRBV12-4|TRBD2
TGTGCCAGCAGTTTACTGGGAGGGACAGAGACCCAGTACTTC
CASSLLGGTETQYF
>TRBJ2-7|many|TRBV11-1|.
TGTGCCAGCAGCTTCTGGGGGACCAATCGATCCTACGAGCAGTACTTC
CASSFWGTNRSYEQYF
>TRBJ2-7|.|TRBV9|.
TGTGCCAGCAGCGTAGGATGGGGGTCCTACGAGCAGTACTTC
CASSVGWGSYEQYF
>TRBJ2-7|many|TRBV24-1|TRBD1
TGTGCCACCAGTGAAACAGGGACAGTCTACGAGCAGTACTTC
CATSETGTVYEQYF
>TRBJ1-2|.|TRBV6-1|.
TGTGCCAGCACCCGAAAAGCCGCAAGCGTGGGTGGCTACACCTTC
CASTRKAASVGGYTF
>TRBJ1-2|.|TRBV6-1|TRBD1
TGTGCCAGCAGTGAAGGGGAGGGGGCCAGAGGCTGCACCTTC
CASSEGEGARGCTF
>TRBJ2-7|many|TRBV11-3|.
TGTGCCAGCAGCTTAGTCGGGCGACTCTATTCCTACGAGCAGTACTTC
CASSLVGRLYSYEQYF